This TCR beta chain was identified during a study of response to subunit inactivated influenza vaccine. CDR3 length: 18 amino acids. Trimming pared 1 base from V and 2 bases from J, leaving 23 bases between. Germline CDR1 is DFQATT and CDR2 is SNEGSKA (reference sequence). MiXCR was run by TCRdb on the RT-PCR reads, yielding one entry per CDR3 protein. The sample includes under 950,000 distinct CDR3 sequences, about 20% of them seen just once. This clonotype was detected only a few times. What it binds is not known. Findings of the study overall: Researchers suggested that each seasonal influenza vaccination recruits few new T cells.

The gene calls are TRBV20-1 and TRBJ1-2; D unresolved. This sequence originates from a man between 45 and 60 years old who received an inactivated influenza vaccine. This specimen was PBMCs from blood, taken 5 days after vaccination. The CDR3 sequence is CSARGINQGLGRNYGYTF. DNA of the CDR3: TGCAGTGCTAGAGGAATAAACCAAGGGTTAGGGAGGAACTATGGCTACACCTTC.